This T cell receptor (beta chain) came from a study of T cells in Graves' hyperthyroidism and ophthalmopathy. What was amplified from RNA transcripts were TCR beta CDR3 regions. Initially, a first-round RT-PCR of the TCR CDR3 employed the HTBI primer set. MiXCR was run by TCRdb on the multiplex PCR reads, yielding one entry per CDR3 protein. The sample has roughly 290,000 distinct CDR3 sequences, about 15% seen once. Uncontrolled infections, other autoimmune diseases, pregnancy or lactation led to exclusion of patients. More than 8.5 ml of fresh peripheral blood supplied the PBMCs. The V end lost 0 bases, the J end lost 15 bases, and 15 bases lay between the germline ends. Germline values: CDR1 MNHEY, CDR2 SVGAGI. This CDR3 is built from 13 residues.

This TCR derives from a woman aged 55-69 years with Graves' ophthalmopathy. The chain employs TRBV6-5 and TRBJ2-1; no firm D call. Sequenced sample: blood. The CDR3 loop reads CASSYSNVGSWFF. As DNA, the CDR3 is TGTGCCAGCAGTTACTCAAATGTGGGTAGTTGGTTCTTC.